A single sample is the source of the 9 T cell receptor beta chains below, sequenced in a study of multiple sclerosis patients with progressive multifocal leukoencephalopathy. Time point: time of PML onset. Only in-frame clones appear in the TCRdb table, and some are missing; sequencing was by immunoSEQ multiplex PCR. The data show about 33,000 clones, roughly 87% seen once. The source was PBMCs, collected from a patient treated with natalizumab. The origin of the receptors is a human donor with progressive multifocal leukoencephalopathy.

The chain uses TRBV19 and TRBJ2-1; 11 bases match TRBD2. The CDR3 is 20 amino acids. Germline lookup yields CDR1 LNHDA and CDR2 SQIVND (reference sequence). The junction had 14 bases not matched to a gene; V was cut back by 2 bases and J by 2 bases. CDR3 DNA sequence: TGTGCCAGTAGTATAAAGTTGCGGCTAGCGGGAGGTTGGGCCTACAATGAGCAGTTCTTC. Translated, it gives CASSIKLRLAGGWAYNEQFF.

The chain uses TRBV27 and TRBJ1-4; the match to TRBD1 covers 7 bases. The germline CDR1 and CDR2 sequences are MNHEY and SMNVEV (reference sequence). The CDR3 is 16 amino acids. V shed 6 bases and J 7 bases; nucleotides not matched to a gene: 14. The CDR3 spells CASRESTGQMAEKLFF. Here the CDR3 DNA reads TGTGCCAGCAGGGAATCTACGGGACAGATGGCTGAAAAACTGTTTTTT.

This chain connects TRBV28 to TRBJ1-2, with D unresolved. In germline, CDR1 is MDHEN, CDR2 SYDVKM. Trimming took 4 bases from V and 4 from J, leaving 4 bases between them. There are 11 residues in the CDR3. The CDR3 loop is CASSSSYGYTF. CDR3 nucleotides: TGTGCCAGCAGTTCCTCCTATGGCTACACCTTC.

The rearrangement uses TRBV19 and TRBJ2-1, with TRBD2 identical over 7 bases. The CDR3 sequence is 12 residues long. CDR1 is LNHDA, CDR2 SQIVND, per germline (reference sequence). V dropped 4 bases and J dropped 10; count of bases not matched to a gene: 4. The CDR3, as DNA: TGTGCCAGTAGTAGGGACTACAGCGAGCAGTTCTTC. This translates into CASSRDYSEQFF.

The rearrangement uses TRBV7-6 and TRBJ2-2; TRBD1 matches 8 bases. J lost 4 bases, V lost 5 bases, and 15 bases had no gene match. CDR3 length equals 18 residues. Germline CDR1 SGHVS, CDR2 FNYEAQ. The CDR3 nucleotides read TGTGCCAGCAGCCCCCTTATTTTCACAGGGGGACCCACCGGGGAGCTGTTTTTT. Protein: CASSPLIFTGGPTGELFF.

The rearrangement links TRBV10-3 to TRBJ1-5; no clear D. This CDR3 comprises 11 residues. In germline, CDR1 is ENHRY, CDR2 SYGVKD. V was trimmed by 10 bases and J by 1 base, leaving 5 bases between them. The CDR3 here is CATGSNQPQHF. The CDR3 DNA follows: TGTGCCACTGGCAGCAATCAGCCCCAGCATTTT.

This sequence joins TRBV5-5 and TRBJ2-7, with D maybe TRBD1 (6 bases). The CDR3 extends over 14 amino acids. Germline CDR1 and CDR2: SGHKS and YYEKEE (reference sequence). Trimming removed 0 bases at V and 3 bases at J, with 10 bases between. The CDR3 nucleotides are TGTGCCAGCAGCTTGGTGGCCAGGGGCTACGAGCAGTACTTC. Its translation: CASSLVARGYEQYF.

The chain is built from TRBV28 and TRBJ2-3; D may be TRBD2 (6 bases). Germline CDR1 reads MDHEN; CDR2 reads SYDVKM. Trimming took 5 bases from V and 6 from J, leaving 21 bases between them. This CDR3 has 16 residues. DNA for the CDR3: TGTGCCAGCAGTAGAAGGCCCGGGGCGGGGATGGATACGCAGTATTTT. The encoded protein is CASSRRPGAGMDTQYF.

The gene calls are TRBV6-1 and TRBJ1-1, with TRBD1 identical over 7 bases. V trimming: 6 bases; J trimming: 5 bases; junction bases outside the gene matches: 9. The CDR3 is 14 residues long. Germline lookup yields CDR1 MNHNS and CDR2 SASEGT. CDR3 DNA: TGTGCCAGCAGCCAGACAGGGAGTGTGACTGAAGCTTTCTTT. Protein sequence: CASSQTGSVTEAFF.